The TCR beta chain under discussion was sequenced for a study of PD-1 blockade in mismatch repair-deficient tumors. Produced via immunoSEQ multiplex PCR; TCRdb's table is partial and in-frame only. The repertoire includes approximately 100,000 clones, 70% to 85% of them detected once, and 6.3% sits in the top ten. Trimming cost V 5 bases and J 6 bases, with 4 bases left between them. The CDR3 covers 11 residues. Germline-derived CDR1 and CDR2 are LNHDA and SQIVND (reference sequence). Findings and caveats of the study: After pembrolizumab, tumor-resident clones rose rapidly, then generally contracted before radiologic responses.

TCRs were sequenced from a few patients responding to pembrolizumab. This clone was counted once. Its antigen is not identified. The starting material was peripheral blood, obtained roughly 35 weeks after starting pembrolizumab. The source is an adult with mismatch repair-deficient cancer. The rearrangement joins TRBV19 to TRBJ1-4; D gene uncertain. The CDR3 region is CASSSYEKLFF. CDR3 DNA sequence: TGTGCCAGTAGTTCTTATGAAAAACTGTTTTTT.